This T cell receptor (beta chain) is drawn from a study of T-cell reconstitution after alpha-beta-depleted transplantation in children. This clonotype was counted many times. What it recognizes is unknown. Findings and caveats of the study: Surviving recipient cells, namely T cells and thymic progenitors, were the source of high day-60 TCRbeta diversity in some patients. T-cell numbers and diversity one year post-transplant derived largely from freshly generated T cells. Roughly two months post-transplant, alpha-beta T cells reportedly originated from several hundred graft clones that had expanded.

During its preparation, the TCRbeta library received unique molecular identifiers. TCRdb independently ran MiXCR on the PCR reads; one entry per CDR3 protein. The table records about 600,000 distinct CDR3 sequences, roughly 23% of them present only once. The sample consisted of PBMCs, mostly from graft donor cells, taken 360 days after TCRalphabeta/CD19-depleted stem cell transplant. This receptor was obtained from a boy under two years old who had a stem cell transplant for acute myeloid leukemia, so the T cells may come from the graft donor.

The CDR3 is CASSFGVGELFF. DNA of the CDR3: TGTGCCAGCAGTTTTGGGGTCGGGGAGCTGTTTTTT. The gene calls are TRBV12-3 or TRBV12-4 and TRBJ2-2; no definite D call. V was shortened by 3 bases and J by 7 bases, with 6 bases between the two germline ends. The CDR3 has 12 residues.